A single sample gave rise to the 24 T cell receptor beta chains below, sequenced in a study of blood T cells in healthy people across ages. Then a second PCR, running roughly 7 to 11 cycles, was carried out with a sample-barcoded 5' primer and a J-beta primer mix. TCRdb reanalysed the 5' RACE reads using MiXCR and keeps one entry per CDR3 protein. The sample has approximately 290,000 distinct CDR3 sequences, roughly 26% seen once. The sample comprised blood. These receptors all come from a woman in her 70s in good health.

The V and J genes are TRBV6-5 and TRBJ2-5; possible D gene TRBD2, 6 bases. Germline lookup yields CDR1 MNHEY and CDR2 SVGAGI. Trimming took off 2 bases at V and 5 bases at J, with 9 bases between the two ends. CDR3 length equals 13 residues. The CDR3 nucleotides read TGTGCCAGCAGTTACGGGACTCGCGAGACCCAGTACTTC. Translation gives CASSYGTRETQYF.

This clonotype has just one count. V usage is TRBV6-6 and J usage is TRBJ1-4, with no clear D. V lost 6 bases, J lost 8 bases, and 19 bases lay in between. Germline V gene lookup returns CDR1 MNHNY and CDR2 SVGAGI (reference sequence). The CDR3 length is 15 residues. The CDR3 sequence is CASSDFMRGGEKLFF. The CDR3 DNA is TGTGCCAGCAGCGATTTTATGAGAGGCGGGGAAAAACTGTTTTTT.

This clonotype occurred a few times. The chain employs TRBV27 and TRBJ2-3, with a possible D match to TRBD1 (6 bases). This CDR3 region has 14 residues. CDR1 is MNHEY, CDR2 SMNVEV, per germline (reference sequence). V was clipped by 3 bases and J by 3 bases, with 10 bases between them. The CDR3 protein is CASSFLRGTDTQYF. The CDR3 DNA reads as TGTGCCAGCAGTTTTCTAAGGGGGACAGATACGCAGTATTTT.

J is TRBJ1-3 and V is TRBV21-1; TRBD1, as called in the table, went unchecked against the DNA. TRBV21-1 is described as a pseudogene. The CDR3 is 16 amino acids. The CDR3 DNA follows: TGTGCCAGCAGCGAGAGGACAGTCTGCTCTGGAAACACCATATATTTT. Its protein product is CASSERTVCSGNTIYF.

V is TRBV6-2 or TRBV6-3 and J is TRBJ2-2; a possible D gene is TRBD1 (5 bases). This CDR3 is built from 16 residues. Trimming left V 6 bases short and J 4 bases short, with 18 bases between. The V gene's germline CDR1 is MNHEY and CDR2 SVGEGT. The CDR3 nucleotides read TGTGCCAGCAGGGCTCCCGGCAGGGCTGCCACCGGGGAGCTGTTTTTT. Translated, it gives CASRAPGRAATGELFF.

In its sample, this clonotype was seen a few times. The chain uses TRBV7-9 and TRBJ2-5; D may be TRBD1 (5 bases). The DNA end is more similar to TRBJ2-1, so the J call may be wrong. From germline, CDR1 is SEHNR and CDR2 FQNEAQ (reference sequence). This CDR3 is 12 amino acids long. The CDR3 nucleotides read TGTGCCAGCAGCTTAGACCACAGGGAGCAGTTCTTC. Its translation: CASSLDHREQFF.

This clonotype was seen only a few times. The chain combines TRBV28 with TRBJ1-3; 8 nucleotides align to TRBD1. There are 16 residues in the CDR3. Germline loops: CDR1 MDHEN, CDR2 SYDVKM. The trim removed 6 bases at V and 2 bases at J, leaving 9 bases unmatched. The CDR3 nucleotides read TGTGCCAGCAGCTTTCAGGGGGCTACGGCTGGAAACACCATATATTTT. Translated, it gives CASSFQGATAGNTIYF.

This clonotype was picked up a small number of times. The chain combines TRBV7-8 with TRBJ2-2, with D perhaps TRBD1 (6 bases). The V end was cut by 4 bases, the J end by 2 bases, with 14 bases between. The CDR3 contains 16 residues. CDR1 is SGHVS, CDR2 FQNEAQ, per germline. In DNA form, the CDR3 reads TGTGCCAGCAGCTCCCCCGGGACACCTAACACCGGGGAGCTGTTTTTT. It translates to CASSSPGTPNTGELFF.

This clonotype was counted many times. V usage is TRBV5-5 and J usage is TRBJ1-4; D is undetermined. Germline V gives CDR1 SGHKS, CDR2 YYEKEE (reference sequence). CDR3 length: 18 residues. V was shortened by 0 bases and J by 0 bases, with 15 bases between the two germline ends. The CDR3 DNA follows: TGTGCCAGCAGCTTGGGCATTAAGAGTTGGACAACTAATGAAAAACTGTTTTTT. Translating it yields CASSLGIKSWTTNEKLFF.

The CDR3 protein is CASSLTLAGGNEQFF. The CDR3 DNA is TGTGCCAGCAGCTTAACCCTAGCGGGGGGGAATGAGCAGTTCTTC. The chain employs TRBV7-9 and TRBJ2-1; 12 nucleotides line up with TRBD2. Germline V gives CDR1 SEHNR, CDR2 FQNEAQ (reference sequence). The CDR3 contains 15 residues. Losses at the gene ends were 2 bases for V and 7 bases for J; bases not matched to a gene: 3. The full variable domain, its missing parts supplied by reference TRBV7-9 and TRBJ2-1, is DTGVSQNPRHKITKRGQNVTFRCDPISEHNRLYWYRQTLGQGPEFLTYFQNEAQLEKSRLLSDRFSAERPKGSFSTLEIQRTEQGDSAMYLCASSLTLAGGNEQFFGPGTRLTVL.

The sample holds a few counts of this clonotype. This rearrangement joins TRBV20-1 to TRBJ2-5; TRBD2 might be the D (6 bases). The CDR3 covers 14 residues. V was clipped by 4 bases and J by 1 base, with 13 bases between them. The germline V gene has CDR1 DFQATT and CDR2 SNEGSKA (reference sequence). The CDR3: CSAILGLFQETQYF. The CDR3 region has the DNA TGCAGTGCTATCCTGGGACTTTTCCAAGAGACCCAGTACTTC.

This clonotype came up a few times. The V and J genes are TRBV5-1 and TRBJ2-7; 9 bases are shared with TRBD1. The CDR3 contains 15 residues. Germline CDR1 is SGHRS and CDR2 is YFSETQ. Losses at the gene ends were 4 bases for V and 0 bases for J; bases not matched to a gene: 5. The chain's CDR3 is CASSAYRGPSYEQYF. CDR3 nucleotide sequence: TGCGCCAGCAGCGCCTACAGGGGGCCCTCCTACGAGCAGTACTTC.

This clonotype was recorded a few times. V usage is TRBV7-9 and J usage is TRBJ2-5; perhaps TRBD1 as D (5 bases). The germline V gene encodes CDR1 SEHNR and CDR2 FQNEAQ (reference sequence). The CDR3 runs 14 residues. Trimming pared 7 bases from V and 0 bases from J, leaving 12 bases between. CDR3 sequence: CASTPKDNQETQYF. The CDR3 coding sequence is TGTGCCAGCACCCCCAAGGACAACCAAGAGACCCAGTACTTC.

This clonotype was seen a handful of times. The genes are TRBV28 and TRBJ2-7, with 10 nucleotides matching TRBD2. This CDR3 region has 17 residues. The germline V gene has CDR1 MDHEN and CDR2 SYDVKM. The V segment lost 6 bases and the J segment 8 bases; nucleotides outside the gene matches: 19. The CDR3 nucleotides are TGTGCCAGCAGAGAATACGCAGGTACTAGCGGGACTGTCAAGCAGTACTTC. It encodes CASREYAGTSGTVKQYF.

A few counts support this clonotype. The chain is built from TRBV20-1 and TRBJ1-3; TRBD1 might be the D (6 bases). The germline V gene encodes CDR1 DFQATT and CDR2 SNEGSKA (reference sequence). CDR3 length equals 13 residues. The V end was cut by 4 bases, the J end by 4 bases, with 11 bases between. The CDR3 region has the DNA TGCAGTGCTAACAGGGATGCCGGAAACACCATATATTTT. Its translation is CSANRDAGNTIYF.

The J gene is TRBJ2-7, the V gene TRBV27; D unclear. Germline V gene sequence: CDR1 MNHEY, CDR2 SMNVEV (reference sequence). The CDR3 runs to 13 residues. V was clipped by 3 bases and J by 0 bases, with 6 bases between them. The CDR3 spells CASSFLSSYEQYF. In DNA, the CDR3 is TGTGCCAGCAGTTTCCTTAGCTCCTACGAGCAGTACTTC.

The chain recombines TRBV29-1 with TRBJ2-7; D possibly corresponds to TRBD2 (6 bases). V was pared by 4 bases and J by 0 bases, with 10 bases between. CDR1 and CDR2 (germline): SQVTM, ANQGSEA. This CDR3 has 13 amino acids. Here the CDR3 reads CSVVGRDSYEQYF. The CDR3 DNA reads TGCAGCGTTGTAGGGCGGGACTCCTACGAGCAGTACTTC.

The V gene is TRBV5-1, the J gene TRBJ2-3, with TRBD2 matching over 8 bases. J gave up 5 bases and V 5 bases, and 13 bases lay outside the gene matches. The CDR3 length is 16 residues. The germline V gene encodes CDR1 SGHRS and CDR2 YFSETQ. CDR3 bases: TGCGCCAGCAGGGCGACCAGCGGGGGTGGGAGAGATACGCAGTATTTT. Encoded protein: CASRATSGGGRDTQYF.

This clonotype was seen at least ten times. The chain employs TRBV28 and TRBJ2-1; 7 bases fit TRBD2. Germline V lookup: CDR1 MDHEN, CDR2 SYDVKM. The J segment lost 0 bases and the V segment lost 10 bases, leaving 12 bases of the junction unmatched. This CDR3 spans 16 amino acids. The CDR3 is CATENLAASSYNEQFF. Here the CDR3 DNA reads TGTGCCACAGAAAACCTAGCGGCCAGCTCCTACAATGAGCAGTTCTTC. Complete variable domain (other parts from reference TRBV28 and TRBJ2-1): DVKVTQSSRYLVKRTGEKVFLECVQDMDHENMFWYRQDPGLGLRLIYFSYDVKMKEKGDIPEGYSVSREKKERFSLILESASTNQTSMYLCATENLAASSYNEQFFGPGTRLTVL.

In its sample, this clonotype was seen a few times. In DNA, the CDR3 is TGTGCCAGCAGCCGAGCAGGGAGGGATAATTCACCCCTCCACTTT. It translates to CASSRAGRDNSPLHF. The chain employs TRBV7-3 and TRBJ1-6; possible D gene TRBD1, 5 bases. In germline, CDR1 is SGHTA, CDR2 FQGTGA. There are 15 residues in the CDR3. V was shortened by 5 bases and J by 5 bases, with 13 bases between the two germline ends.

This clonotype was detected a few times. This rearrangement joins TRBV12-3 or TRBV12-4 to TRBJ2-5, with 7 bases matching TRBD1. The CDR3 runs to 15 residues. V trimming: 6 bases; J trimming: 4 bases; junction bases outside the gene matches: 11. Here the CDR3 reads CASRKTGISVETQYF. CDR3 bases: TGTGCCAGCAGAAAGACAGGGATTTCGGTAGAGACCCAGTACTTC.

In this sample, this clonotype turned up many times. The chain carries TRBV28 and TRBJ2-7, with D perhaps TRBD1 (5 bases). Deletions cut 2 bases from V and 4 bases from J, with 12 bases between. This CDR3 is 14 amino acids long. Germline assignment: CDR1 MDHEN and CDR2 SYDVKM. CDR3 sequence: CASSLEDIRYEQYF. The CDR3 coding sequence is TGTGCCAGCAGTTTAGAGGACATCCGATACGAGCAGTACTTC.

For the CDR3, the DNA is TGCAGTGCTAGAGATTTTGACGGGAGTGGATACAATGAGCAGTTCTTC. Encoded protein: CSARDFDGSGYNEQFF. The rearrangement uses TRBV20-1 and TRBJ2-1; TRBD2 might be the D (6 bases). Germline lookup yields CDR1 DFQATT and CDR2 SNEGSKA (reference sequence). This CDR3 is 16 amino acids long. With 0 bases removed from V and 4 bases from J, the gap between germline ends came to 16 bases.

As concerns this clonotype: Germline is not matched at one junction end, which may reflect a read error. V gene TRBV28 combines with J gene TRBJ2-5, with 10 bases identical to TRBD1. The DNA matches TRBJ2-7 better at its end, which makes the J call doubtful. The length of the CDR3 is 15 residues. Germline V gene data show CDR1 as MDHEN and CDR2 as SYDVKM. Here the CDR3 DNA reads TGTGGCAGCAGTTTACAACGGACAGGGGGAGACGAGCAGTACTTC. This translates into CGSSLQRTGGDEQYF.